This note documents a single TCR beta chain sequence. This sample stems from a study of blood T cell repertoires in COVID-19. Study as a whole: Cohort 3 donors were reported recovered after two negative PCRs, clearance, or symptom resolution. Italy, Spain and the United States were the sources of the convalescent and acute COVID-19 samples. In each case, the material was cDNA or gDNA derived from T cells, B-cell-depleted T cells, or PBMCs.

CDR3 length: 13 residues. Deletions cut 3 bases from V and 5 bases from J, with 10 bases between. Germline V gives CDR1 KGHSH, CDR2 LQKENI. Generated by immunoSEQ multiplex PCR, the TCRdb table keeps only in-frame clones and is missing some. The repertoire holds 200,000 to 250,000 clones, with less than 90% as singletons. This chain uses TRBV18 with TRBJ1-2; D unclear. The TCR originated in a woman in her forties or fifties in a cohort exposed to, infected with or recovered from COVID-19 (not recorded which). Sequencing was carried out using PBMCs or T cells enriched from blood (not recorded which). The CDR3 protein is CASSPRREYGYTF. In nucleotides, the CDR3 is TGTGCCAGCTCACCCCGGAGGGAGTATGGCTACACCTTC.